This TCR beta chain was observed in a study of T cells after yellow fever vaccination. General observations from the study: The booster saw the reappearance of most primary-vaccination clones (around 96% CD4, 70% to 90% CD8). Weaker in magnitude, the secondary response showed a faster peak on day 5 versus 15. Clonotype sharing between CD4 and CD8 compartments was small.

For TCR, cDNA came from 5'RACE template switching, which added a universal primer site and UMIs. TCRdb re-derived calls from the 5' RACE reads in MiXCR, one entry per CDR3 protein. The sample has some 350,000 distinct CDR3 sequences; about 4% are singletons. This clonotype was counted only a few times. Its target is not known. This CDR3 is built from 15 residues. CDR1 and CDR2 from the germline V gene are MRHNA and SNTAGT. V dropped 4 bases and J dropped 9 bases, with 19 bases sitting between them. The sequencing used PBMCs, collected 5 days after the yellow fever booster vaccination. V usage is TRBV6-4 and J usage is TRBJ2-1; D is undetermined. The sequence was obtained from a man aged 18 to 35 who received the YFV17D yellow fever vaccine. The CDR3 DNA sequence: TGTGCCAGCAGTGTACTCCCCACAACGAAGGTTGAGCAGTTCTTC. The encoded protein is CASSVLPTTKVEQFF.